This T cell receptor beta chain was captured in a study of T cell responses to AZD1222 COVID-19 vaccine. Notes on the study in general: Repertoire sampling occurred only after the peak T cell response. Donors were chiefly white British, with a greater number of females, and clonal diversity was perhaps underestimated. Spike-specific TCRs gained breadth and depth after people received two AZD1222 doses.

Data came from immunoSEQ multiplex PCR; TCRdb stores just in-frame clones and leaves some out. The data hold about 120,000 clones, with roughly 90% observed a single time. Comments on this clone: Its antigen is undetermined.

The source was peripheral blood, collected on day 0 of AZD1222 vaccination. This TCR was recovered from an adult in good health.

This CDR3 is CASSPQGQVSTEAFF. The CDR3 DNA reads TGTGCCAGCTCACCTCAGGGGCAGGTGTCCACTGAAGCTTTCTTT. This chain connects TRBV18 to TRBJ1-1; possibly TRBD1 for D (6 bases). Trimming took 3 bases from V and 4 from J, leaving 15 bases between them. Germline V CDR1 and CDR2: KGHSH, LQKENI. The CDR3 consists of 15 residues.